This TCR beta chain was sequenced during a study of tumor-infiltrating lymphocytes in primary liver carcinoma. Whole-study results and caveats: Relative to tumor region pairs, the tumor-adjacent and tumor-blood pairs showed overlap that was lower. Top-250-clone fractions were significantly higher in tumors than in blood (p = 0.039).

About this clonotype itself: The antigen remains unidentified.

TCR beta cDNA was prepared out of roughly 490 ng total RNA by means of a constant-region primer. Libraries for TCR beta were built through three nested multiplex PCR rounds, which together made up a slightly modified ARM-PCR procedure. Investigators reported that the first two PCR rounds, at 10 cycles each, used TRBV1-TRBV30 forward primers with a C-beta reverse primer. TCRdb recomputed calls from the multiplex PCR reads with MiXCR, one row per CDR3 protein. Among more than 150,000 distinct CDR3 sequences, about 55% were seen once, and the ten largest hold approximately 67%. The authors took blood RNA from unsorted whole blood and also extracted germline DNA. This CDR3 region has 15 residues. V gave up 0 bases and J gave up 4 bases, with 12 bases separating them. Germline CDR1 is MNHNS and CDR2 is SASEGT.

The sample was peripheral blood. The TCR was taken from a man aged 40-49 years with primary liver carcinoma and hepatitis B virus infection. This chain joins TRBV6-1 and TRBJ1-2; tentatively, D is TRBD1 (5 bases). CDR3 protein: CASSEAGTEIYGYTF. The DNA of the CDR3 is TGTGCCAGCAGTGAAGCAGGGACGGAGATCTATGGCTACACCTTC.